Detailed here is one T cell receptor (beta chain). A much larger clone lies a single base off, so this may be a read error. The entry originates in a study of spatial heterogeneity in lung cancer. The study tagged each TCR cDNA molecule with a unique molecular identifier. From the 5' RACE reads, TCRdb called clonotypes with MiXCR, one entry per CDR3 protein. The sample has some 100,000 distinct CDR3 sequences; 7% to 9% are singletons. CDR3 length: 15 residues. V was trimmed by 0 bases and J by 1 base, leaving 11 bases between them. Germline-derived CDR1 and CDR2 are SGHRS and YFSETQ. The time point here: sample taken at primary tumor resection. Sequencing of whole RNA from tumor, nontumor lung or frozen PBMC involved no sorting. Samples came from 70 to 80 TRACERx patients with untreated early-stage lung cancer.

This sample comprised PBMCs, obtained at surgery. The V and J genes are TRBV5-1 and TRBJ2-7; no reliable D call. This sequence was found in a male donor with early-stage non-small cell lung cancer. The CDR3 protein is CASSLDPWASYEQYF. Written as DNA, the CDR3 is TGCGCCAGCAGCTTGGATCCGTGGGCTTCCTACGAGCAGTACTTC.